Each of the 3 T cell receptor beta chains below was sequenced from the same sample in a study of T cell repertoires in cytomegalovirus infection. TCRdb called the reads again in MiXCR, with one record for every CDR3 protein. The data show some 160,000 distinct CDR3 sequences, about a sixth seen once. Sequenced input: CD8+ T cells from PBMCs. These TCRs come from a human donor in good health (CMV status not recorded). Some clones in this sample may be carry-over from other donors' samples.

This clonotype has a handful of counts. The CDR3 here is CAIRWTSGEQFF. The CDR3 DNA reads as TGTGCCATCAGATGGACGTCGGGTGAGCAGTTCTTC. V gene TRBV10-3 combines with J gene TRBJ2-1, with unresolved D. Trimming pared 6 bases from V and 9 bases from J, leaving 12 bases between. There are 12 residues in the CDR3. Germline V gene sequence: CDR1 ENHRY, CDR2 SYGVKD.

A few counts support this clonotype. This sequence joins TRBV6-8 and TRBJ2-1; 11 positions match TRBD2. This CDR3 is 15 amino acids long. Germline V gene sequence: CDR1 MNHGY, CDR2 SAAAGT. After removal of 4 bases from V and 6 bases from J, the junction contained 5 bases not matched to a gene. CDR3 in DNA: TGTGCCAGCAGTTCACTAGCGGGAGTTGTCAATGAGCAGTTCTTC. Protein: CASSSLAGVVNEQFF.

This chain links TRBV12-3 or TRBV12-4 with TRBJ2-7; 9 bases are shared with TRBD2. V gave up 1 base and J gave up 5 bases; unmatched junction bases: 3. This CDR3 is built from 14 residues. CDR3 sequence: CASSLGGRADEQYF. CDR3 nucleotide sequence: TGTGCCAGCAGTTTAGGCGGGAGGGCCGACGAGCAGTACTTC.